The 26 T cell receptor beta chains below were found in one sample sequenced in a study of T cells in Graves' hyperthyroidism and ophthalmopathy. What was amplified from RNA transcripts were TCR beta CDR3 regions. TCR CDR3 underwent first-round RT-PCR with the HTBI primer set. Each CDR3 protein gets one entry after TCRdb re-called the multiplex PCR reads with MiXCR. The top ten clones hold around 7.7% of a sample with 450,000 to 700,000 distinct CDR3 sequences, roughly 50% of them seen once. Source material: peripheral blood or thyroid tissue (not recorded which). The source of these receptors is a woman between 18 and 29 years old with Graves' hyperthyroidism.

In this sample, this clonotype turned up many times. The chain joins TRBV19 to TRBJ1-5; 7 bases match TRBD1. After removal of 3 bases from V and 3 bases from J, the junction contained 8 bases not matched to a gene. The CDR3 runs to 16 residues. CDR1 and CDR2 (germline): LNHDA, SQIVND (reference sequence). The CDR3 nucleotides are TGTGCCAGTAGTATCAGCGGGACAGCTTTCAATCAGCCCCAGCATTTT. Translating it yields CASSISGTAFNQPQHF.

For this clonotype: One end of the junction varies from germline; a read error may be responsible. The chain links TRBV7-6 to TRBJ2-2; possible D gene TRBD1, 5 bases. This CDR3 has 16 residues. CDR1 and CDR2 from the germline V gene are SGHVS and FNYEAQ. The CDR3 loop reads CASTQRAGTNTGELFF. The CDR3 DNA sequence: TGCGCCAGCACTCAACGGGCAGGGACGAACACCGGGGAGCTGTTTTTT.

Many counts were recorded for this clonotype. This chain joins TRBV12-5 and TRBJ1-2; D may be TRBD1 (6 bases). Germline CDR1 LGHNT, CDR2 FRNRAP. This CDR3 has 13 amino acids. Trimming removed 5 bases at V and 6 bases at J, with 13 bases between. In DNA, the CDR3 is TGTGCTAGTGGTGGTACAGGGAAGCATGGCTACACCTTC. It is translated as CASGGTGKHGYTF.

V is TRBV20-1 and J is TRBJ2-2, with 7 bases fitting TRBD1. The CDR3 totals 15 residues. Germline V gives CDR1 DFQATT, CDR2 SNEGSKA (reference sequence). Trimming took 3 bases from V and 1 from J; bases not matched to a gene: 5. The CDR3 region is CSARRTGRNTGELFF. CDR3 DNA: TGCAGTGCTAGGCGGACAGGCCGGAACACCGGGGAGCTGTTTTTT.

This clonotype was seen at least ten times. V usage is TRBV10-3 and J usage is TRBJ2-7; unclear D gene. Trimming took off 3 bases at V and 6 bases at J, with 6 bases between the two ends. Germline CDR1 ENHRY, CDR2 SYGVKD. The CDR3 has 11 residues. CDR3 sequence: CAISDQGEQYF. The CDR3 region has the DNA TGTGCCATCAGTGATCAAGGCGAGCAGTACTTC.

This clonotype was recorded at least ten times. V and J are TRBV5-5 and TRBJ2-5; 7 nucleotides agree with TRBD1. Germline CDR1 is SGHKS and CDR2 is YYEKEE (reference sequence). The junction had 5 bases not matched to a gene; V was cut back by 4 bases and J by 5 bases. The CDR3 covers 13 residues. CDR3: CASSVQGWETQYF. CDR3 nucleotides: TGTGCCAGCAGCGTACAGGGGTGGGAGACCCAGTACTTC. Full variable domain (rest looked up from reference TRBV5-5 and TRBJ2-5): DAGVTQSPTHLIKTRGQQVTLRCSPISGHKSVSWYQQVLGQGPQFIFQYYEKEERGRGNFPDRFSARQFPNYSSELNVNALLLGDSALYLCASSVQGWETQYFGPGTRLLVL.

The V gene is TRBV19, the J gene TRBJ2-7; D perhaps matches TRBD2 (5 bases). Germline loops: CDR1 LNHDA, CDR2 SQIVND (reference sequence). The CDR3 contains 16 residues. V gave up 5 bases and J gave up 1 base, with 18 bases separating them. CDR3 protein: CASSVSLAGISYEQYF. For the CDR3, the DNA is TGTGCCAGTAGTGTTTCATTGGCCGGGATTTCCTACGAGCAGTACTTC. Using reference TRBV19 and TRBJ2-7 for the parts outside the CDR3, the full variable domain is DGGITQSPKYLFRKEGQNVTLSCEQNLNHDAMYWYRQDPGQGLRLIYYSQIVNDFQKGDIAEGYSVSREKKESFPLTVTSAQKNPTAFYLCASSVSLAGISYEQYFGPGTRLTVT.

The V gene is TRBV6-5, the J gene TRBJ2-3; D remains ambiguous. V was trimmed by 2 bases and J by 5 bases, leaving 8 bases between them. The CDR3 has 13 amino acids. Germline V gene lookup returns CDR1 MNHEY and CDR2 SVGAGI. CDR3 bases: TGTGCCAGCAGTTACATAGGGCTAGATACGCAGTATTTT. Translating it yields CASSYIGLDTQYF.

Regarding this clonotype: One junction end does not reproduce the germline sequence, and a read error may be involved. This chain connects TRBV29-1 to TRBJ2-6; 7 bases agree with TRBD1. CDR1 and CDR2 from the germline V gene are SQVTM and ANQGSEA. This CDR3 contains 18 residues. The CDR3 nucleotides are TGCAGCGTGGCCCGGACAGGTCCGAGCAGAGCTGGTGCCAACGTCCTGACTTTC. Amino acids: CSVARTGPSRAGANVLTF.

This clonotype has only one observation. The CDR3 ends on some other residue instead of the conserved phenylalanine or tryptophan, so this is likely a read error. Because the CDR3's place on the DNA is in doubt, the DNA is left out and the CDR3 is given as listed by TCRdb. This chain connects TRBV24-1 to TRBJ2-2; TRBD1 is taken as the D call from the table, unchecked against the DNA. The germline V gene encodes CDR1 KGHDR and CDR2 SFDVKD. The CDR3 sequence runs 10 residues, both termini included. The CDR3 loop is CATSDPRTGV.

Notes on this clonotype: Just one base apart from a much larger clone, this may be a read error. The rearrangement links TRBV6-6 to TRBJ2-7, with 7 bases aligning to TRBD2. CDR3 length: 13 amino acids. Trimming cost V 8 bases and J 2 bases; bases outside gene matches: 6. CDR1 MNHNY and CDR2 SVGAGI come from the germline V gene (reference sequence). Here the CDR3 reads CASRGRVAYEQYF. The CDR3, as DNA: TGTGCCAGCCGCGGGAGAGTGGCCTACGAGCAGTACTTC.

This sequence joins TRBV6-5 and TRBJ1-2, with TRBD1 matching 7 bases. In germline, CDR1 is MNHEY, CDR2 SVGAGI. V gave up 5 bases and J gave up 1 base; unmatched junction bases: 25. The CDR3 is made up of 21 amino acids. CDR3 protein: CASSSLRTGDRTPTFNYGYTF. CDR3 bases: TGTGCCAGCAGTAGCCTGAGGACAGGTGACCGAACCCCGACCTTTAACTATGGCTACACCTTC.

Turning to this clonotype: One end of the junction varies from germline; a read error may be responsible. The CDR3 sequence is CASSLAGGNEPQHF. The CDR3 DNA reads as TGTGCCAGCAGTCTAGCGGGAGGCAATGAGCCCCAGCATTTT. The chain recombines TRBV7-2 with TRBJ1-5; D gene uncertain. The germline CDR1 and CDR2 sequences are SGHTA and FQGNSA. The CDR3 is 14 residues long.

On this clonotype: A much bigger clone sits one base away, suggesting this may be a read error. The J gene is TRBJ1-2, the V gene TRBV2; D ambiguous. Trimming stripped 2 bases from V and 2 bases from J, with 3 bases between. The CDR3 is 12 residues long. Germline CDR1 is SNHLY and CDR2 is FYNNEI. CDR3 nucleotides: TGTGCCAGCAGTGAACAGAACTATGGCTACACCTTC. It is translated as CASSEQNYGYTF.

The chain carries TRBV9 and TRBJ2-6; D is uncertain. CDR3 length equals 14 residues. CDR1 is SGDLS and CDR2 is YYNGEE in the germline V gene. Between the trimmed V and J ends, which lost 0 bases and 4 bases, there was a span of 5 bases. CDR3 amino acids: CASSVASGANVLTF. DNA of the CDR3: TGTGCCAGCAGCGTAGCTTCGGGGGCCAACGTCCTGACTTTC.

This clonotype was seen ten or more times. CDR3 in DNA: TGTGCCAGCAGCCCGAGACAGGGAGACACCATATATTTT. It is translated as CASSPRQGDTIYF. J is TRBJ1-3 and V is TRBV7-2; 7 bases line up with TRBD1. The germline V gene encodes CDR1 SGHTA and CDR2 FQGNSA. This CDR3 contains 13 residues. V shed 5 bases and J 8 bases; nucleotides not matched to a gene: 6. Drawing the rest from reference TRBV7-2 and TRBJ1-3, the complete variable domain is GAGVSQSPSNKVTEKGKDVELRCDPISGHTALYWYRQSLGQGLEFLIYFQGNSAPDKSGLPSDRFSAERTGGSVSTLTIQRTQQEDSAVYLCASSPRQGDTIYFGEGSWLTVV.

There are many counts of this clonotype. The genes are TRBV19 and TRBJ1-2, with 9 positions matching TRBD1. The CDR3 has 15 amino acids. J lost 3 bases, V lost 4 bases, and 6 bases had no gene match. Germline V lookup: CDR1 LNHDA, CDR2 SQIVND (reference sequence). This CDR3 is CASSRDRADHYGYTF. CDR3 DNA sequence: TGTGCCAGTAGTAGGGACAGGGCGGATCACTATGGCTACACCTTC.

The chain combines TRBV7-3 with TRBJ2-2, with 7 bases fitting TRBD2. J was trimmed by 4 bases and V by 3 bases; bases with no gene match: 11. Germline V gene sequence: CDR1 SGHTA, CDR2 FQGTGA. This CDR3 has 17 amino acids. CDR3 protein: CASSLFGRERATGELFF. The DNA for the CDR3 is TGTGCCAGCAGCTTGTTCGGGCGGGAGCGGGCCACCGGGGAGCTGTTTTTT.

The rearrangement uses TRBV12-5 and TRBJ2-3; tentatively, D is TRBD1 (5 bases). The V end lost 6 bases, the J end lost 0 bases, and 19 bases lay between the germline ends. The CDR3 is 17 amino acids. The germline CDR1 and CDR2 sequences are LGHNT and FRNRAP. CDR3 DNA: TGTGCTAGTGGCTTGTTTTTGACAGCTCCTAGCACAGATACGCAGTATTTT. This gives the protein CASGLFLTAPSTDTQYF.

The chain links TRBV7-2 to TRBJ2-5; 8 nucleotides line up with TRBD2. Losses at the gene ends were 5 bases for V and 0 bases for J; bases not matched to a gene: 17. The CDR3 consists of 19 residues. CDR1 SGHTA and CDR2 FQGNSA come from the germline V gene. Here the CDR3 reads CASSGDSGAFWEYQETQYF. Here the CDR3 DNA reads TGTGCCAGCAGCGGAGATAGCGGGGCCTTTTGGGAGTACCAAGAGACCCAGTACTTC.

The rearrangement joins TRBV6-2 or TRBV6-3 to TRBJ1-4, with D possibly matching TRBD1 (5 bases). CDR1 and CDR2 (germline): MNHEY, SVGEGT. This CDR3 has 16 amino acids. V was cut by 7 bases and J by 1 base, with 16 bases left in between. The CDR3 bases are TGTGCCAGCACCTCACCGGCGGGGGGAACTAATGAAAAACTGTTTTTT. It translates to CASTSPAGGTNEKLFF.

This clonotype showed up many times. The CDR3 loop is CASSYDRLLSPLHF. The DNA for the CDR3 is TGTGCCAGCAGTTACGACCGCCTATTGTCACCCCTCCACTTT. The gene calls are TRBV6-5 and TRBJ1-6; no clear D gene. This CDR3 is built from 14 residues. Germline-derived CDR1 and CDR2 are MNHEY and SVGAGI. Trimming left V 2 bases short and J 10 bases short, with 12 bases between.

This clonotype was seen many times. The J gene is TRBJ1-3, the V gene TRBV11-3, with D possibly matching TRBD1 (6 bases). CDR3 size: 14 residues. V gave up 3 bases and J gave up 4 bases, with 10 bases separating them. Germline values: CDR1 SGHNT, CDR2 YENEEA. In DNA, the CDR3 is TGTGCCAGCAGCTTCGGCAGGGGCGGAAACACCATATATTTT. The encoded protein is CASSFGRGGNTIYF.

This clonotype came up a few times. The CDR3 spells CASSLSEGSYNSPLHF. CDR3 nucleotides: TGTGCCAGCAGTTTATCGGAAGGCTCCTATAATTCACCCCTCCACTTT. The chain carries TRBV27 and TRBJ1-6, with D unresolved. Germline V gene sequence: CDR1 MNHEY, CDR2 SMNVEV (reference sequence). CDR3 length equals 16 residues. Trimming removed 0 bases at V and 0 bases at J, with 6 bases between.

This chain connects TRBV24-1 to TRBJ2-6; TRBD1 is a possible D gene (6 bases). The CDR3 extends over 15 amino acids. The V gene's germline CDR1 is KGHDR and CDR2 SFDVKD. V was shortened by 4 bases and J by 3 bases, with 9 bases between the two germline ends. The DNA for the CDR3 is TGTGCCACCAGTGAGTACAGGGATGGGGCCAACGTCCTGACTTTC. Protein sequence: CATSEYRDGANVLTF.

Many counts were recorded for this clonotype. J is TRBJ2-7 and V is TRBV20-1; 9 nucleotides agree with TRBD2. There are 13 residues in the CDR3. Germline values: CDR1 DFQATT, CDR2 SNEGSKA (reference sequence). J gave up 6 bases and V 3 bases, and 6 bases lay outside the gene matches. CDR3 amino acids: CSASSSGTGEQYF. For the CDR3, the DNA is TGCAGTGCTAGTTCTAGCGGGACGGGCGAGCAGTACTTC.